One and the same sample provided the 18 T cell receptor beta chains below, sequenced in a study of tumor and adjacent non-tumor tissue in lung cancer. TCRbeta libraries were built with three rounds of nested PCR, modified from ARM-PCR. TCRdb passed the multiplex PCR reads through MiXCR, listing each CDR3 protein once. The sample holds 90,000 to 110,000 distinct CDR3 sequences, over 55% seen once. No cell sorting was done before RNA was extracted from the tissue. This non-tumor lung sample came from over 3 cm beyond the tumor edge. The sample consisted of distant non-tumor lung tissue. Source of these receptors: a man aged 60 to 69 with non-small cell lung cancer.

This clonotype was seen many times. The chain combines TRBV5-5 with TRBJ2-5; tentative D call: TRBD1 (6 bases). In germline, CDR1 is SGHKS, CDR2 YYEKEE (reference sequence). Trimming pared 5 bases from V and 3 bases from J, leaving 17 bases between. This CDR3 has 15 amino acids. CDR3 residues: CASSYDRFEEETQYF. The CDR3 coding sequence is TGTGCCAGCAGTTATGACAGGTTCGAGGAAGAGACCCAGTACTTC.

Note on this clonotype: Germline and junction disagree at one end, which may indicate a read error. The gene calls are TRBV11-3 and TRBJ2-2, with D hard to call. The CDR3 loop spans 13 amino acids. Looked up from germline, CDR1 is SGHNT and CDR2 is YENEEA. The CDR3 region has the DNA TGTACCAGCAGCTTAGTCCTGTTCGGGGAGCTGTTTTTT. Translating it yields CTSSLVLFGELFF.

This clonotype was counted at least ten times. The chain employs TRBV5-6 and TRBJ1-3; 7 bases match TRBD1. Germline loops: CDR1 SGHDT, CDR2 YYEEEE. Trimming at V came to 2 bases and at J to 2 bases, leaving 1 base not matched to a gene. The length of the CDR3 is 14 residues. This CDR3 reads CASSLQGPGNTIYF. The DNA for the CDR3 is TGTGCCAGCAGCTTACAGGGGCCTGGAAACACCATATATTTT.

This clonotype came up a few times. This sequence may be a read error, since a much larger clone differs from it by one base. This chain joins TRBV4-2 and TRBJ1-1; D unclear. Germline V gene lookup returns CDR1 LGHNA and CDR2 YNFKEQ. The CDR3 runs 15 residues. Trimming took 0 bases from V and 1 from J, leaving 9 bases between them. CDR3 region: CASSQDWEQNTEAFF. CDR3 DNA: TGTGCCAGCAGCCAAGACTGGGAACAGAACACTGAAGCTTTCTTT.

In this sample, this clonotype turned up a few times. A read error may account for a junction end that differs from germline. CDR3 bases: TGTGGCTGGAGTGTAAACCAGGGATTTACCTACGAGCAGTACTTC. Translated: CGWSVNQGFTYEQYF. The V call is TRBV30, the J call TRBJ2-7; D possibly corresponds to TRBD1 (5 bases). The CDR3 covers 15 residues. From germline, CDR1 is GTSNPN and CDR2 SVGIG (reference sequence).

About this clonotype: A much larger clone differs from this one at a single base, so this may be a read error. This chain uses TRBV7-9 with TRBJ2-2; D is unclear. The CDR3 runs to 12 residues. Trimming cost V 7 bases and J 4 bases, with 7 bases left between them. The germline V gene has CDR1 SEHNR and CDR2 FQNEAQ (reference sequence). The CDR3 loop reads CASNFSTGELFF. CDR3 bases: TGTGCCAGCAACTTTAGCACCGGGGAGCTGTTTTTT.

Regarding this clonotype: One end of the junction is discordant with germline, which a read error may explain. This sequence joins TRBV13 and TRBJ2-7; no firm D call. From germline, CDR1 is PRHDT and CDR2 FYEKMQ (reference sequence). The CDR3 extends over 16 amino acids. The CDR3 DNA sequence: TGCGCCAGCAGCTTTAAGATGATGAACGACTGGGGCGAGCAGTACTTC. Translated, it gives CASSFKMMNDWGEQYF.

About this clonotype itself: An end of the junction differs from the germline gene, which may be a read error. V gene TRBV29-1 combines with J gene TRBJ2-4, with no clear D. Germline lookup yields CDR1 SQVTM and CDR2 ANQGSEA. This CDR3 comprises 14 residues. CDR3 residues: CSVRAAIAKNIQCF. The CDR3 DNA reads TGCAGCGTTAGGGCAGCGATAGCCAAAAACATTCAGTGTTTC.

This clonotype was recorded many times. V usage is TRBV29-1 and J usage is TRBJ2-3, with 11 nucleotides matching TRBD2. The CDR3 runs to 15 residues. The V gene's germline CDR1 is SQVTM and CDR2 ANQGSEA. J gave up 2 bases and V 3 bases, and 4 bases lay outside the gene matches. DNA for the CDR3: TGCAGCGTTGACTCTAGCGGGGGGTTCACAGATACGCAGTATTTT. Its translation is CSVDSSGGFTDTQYF.

This clonotype was counted a few times. The junction departs from the called germline gene at one end, perhaps through a read error. The rearrangement joins TRBV14 to TRBJ2-1; 9 bases are a match to TRBD2. This CDR3 region has 18 residues. Germline CDR1 SGHDN, CDR2 FVKESK. CDR3 protein: CASRQVGREAGGHNEQFF. In DNA form, the CDR3 reads TGTGCCAGCAGACAAGTGGGAAGGGAAGCGGGAGGCCACAATGAGCAGTTCTTC.

This clonotype was seen a few times. The junction and the germline gene differ at one end; a read error may be behind it. This chain connects TRBV28 to TRBJ2-1, with D uncertain. CDR3 length: 15 amino acids. The germline CDR1 and CDR2 sequences are MDHEN and SYDVKM. CDR3 DNA: TGTGCCAACAGTTTATACCCGAGCACCTACAATGAGCAGTTCTTC. Translating it yields CANSLYPSTYNEQFF.

With regard to this clonotype: Compared with germline, one end of the junction differs, possibly owing to a read error. The chain carries TRBV11-2 and TRBJ1-1; 7 nucleotides agree with TRBD1. Looked up from germline, CDR1 is SGHAT and CDR2 is FQNNGV. The CDR3 is made up of 15 amino acids. The CDR3 reads CANSLRQGLNIEAFF. The CDR3 bases are TGTGCCAATAGCTTGAGACAGGGCCTAAACATTGAAGCTTTCTTT.

The chain combines TRBV2 with TRBJ2-7, with D possibly matching TRBD2 (5 bases). The CDR3 totals 11 residues. Looked up from germline, CDR1 is SNHLY and CDR2 is FYNNEI. Between the trimmed V and J ends, which lost 7 bases and 3 bases, there was a span of 7 bases. CDR3 region: CASMRDYEQYF. CDR3 nucleotide sequence: TGTGCCAGCATGAGGGACTACGAGCAGTACTTC. Looking up the rest from reference TRBV2 and TRBJ2-7 gives the full variable domain: EPEVTQTPSHQVTQMGQEVILRCVPISNHLYFYWYRQILGQKVEFLVSFYNNEISEKSEIFDDQFSVERPDGSNFTLKIRSTKLEDSAMYFCASMRDYEQYFGPGTRLTVT.

With respect to this clonotype: One end of the junction varies from germline; a read error may be responsible. The gene calls are TRBV12-3 or TRBV12-4 and TRBJ1-5; D call uncertain. This CDR3 comprises 13 residues. For the CDR3, the DNA is TGTGTCAGCAGTTTGGTCATCAATCGGCCCCAGCATTTT. It encodes CVSSLVINRPQHF.

As concerns this clonotype: The conserved final phenylalanine or tryptophan is absent from the CDR3, which likely points to a read error. The V call is TRBV12-3 or TRBV12-4, the J call TRBJ2-7, with 12 nucleotides matching TRBD1. This CDR3 has 14 amino acids. With V trimmed by 4 bases and J by 5 bases, 3 bases remained unmatched. DNA for the CDR3: TGTGCCAGCAGTTCAGGGACAGGGGGCGACGAGCAGTACATC. Its protein is CASSSGTGGDEQYI.

This clonotype was picked up a small number of times. Since a much larger clone is just one base distant, this may be a read error. The CDR3 is CTSSYTASGGLNEQFF. For the CDR3, the DNA is TGTACCAGCAGTTACACAGCTAGCGGGGGGCTCAATGAGCAGTTCTTC. The chain combines TRBV6-6 with TRBJ2-1; 11 bases are a match to TRBD2. Germline V gives CDR1 MNHNY, CDR2 SVGAGI (reference sequence). The CDR3 extends over 16 amino acids.

This clonotype was counted at least ten times. The chain recombines TRBV6-2 or TRBV6-3 with TRBJ1-5, with TRBD1 matching over 7 bases. V trimming: 5 bases; J trimming: 7 bases; junction bases outside the gene matches: 11. This CDR3 spans 15 amino acids. Germline CDR1 is MNHEY and CDR2 is SVGEGT. The CDR3, as DNA: TGTGCCAGCAGTGCCTCCGTCGACAGGGTACAGCCCCAGCATTTT. Translating gives CASSASVDRVQPQHF.

Turning to this clonotype: One junction end disagrees with the germline gene, perhaps due to a read error. V and J are TRBV6-1 and TRBJ2-5; D may be TRBD1 or TRBD2 (7 bases each). This CDR3 region has 13 residues. Germline lookup yields CDR1 MNHNS and CDR2 SASEGT. The CDR3 region has the DNA TGTACCAGCGGGACAGACCGAGAAGAGACCCAGTACTTC. Translation: CTSGTDREETQYF.